Listed here are 19 T cell receptor beta chains from one sample, sequenced in a study of PD-L1 blockade in urothelial cancer. Indicated time point: pretreatment peripheral blood. Libraries were prepared by immunoSEQ multiplex PCR; TCRdb keeps only in-frame clonotypes and omits some of them. The table includes about 52,000 clones, approximately 77% detected once. The sample in question was PBMCs, obtained around atezolizumab (anti-PD-L1) treatment. Source of these receptors: a man aged 70 or older with urothelial cancer.

V gene TRBV18 combines with J gene TRBJ2-5; TRBD1 matches at 9 bases. The CDR3 spans 16 residues. The V gene end was trimmed by 1 base and the J gene end by 2 bases; junction bases not matched to a gene: 5. CDR1 is KGHSH and CDR2 is LQKENI in the germline V gene. The CDR3 protein is CASSPQSGTGQETQYF. CDR3 coding DNA: TGTGCCAGCTCACCACAAAGCGGGACAGGGCAAGAGACCCAGTACTTC.

Only one count was recorded for this clone. The V call is TRBV7-9, the J call TRBJ1-2; unclear D gene. Trimming pared 0 bases from V and 5 bases from J, leaving 7 bases between. The germline V gene encodes CDR1 SEHNR and CDR2 FQNEAQ (reference sequence). The CDR3 sequence is 13 residues long. CDR3 sequence reads: CASSLASGYGYTF. CDR3 bases: TGTGCCAGCAGCTTAGCGTCGGGTTATGGCTACACCTTC.

Only a few counts were recorded for this clone. This rearrangement joins TRBV10-3 to TRBJ2-3; TRBD2 aligns across 7 bases. Germline loops: CDR1 ENHRY, CDR2 SYGVKD. V was clipped by 11 bases and J by 0 bases; unmatched bases: 8. This CDR3 comprises 14 residues. The CDR3 reads CAVSSGGSTDTQYF. DNA of the CDR3: TGTGCCGTCTCTAGCGGCGGGAGCACAGATACGCAGTATTTT.

Points on this clone: Compared with germline, one end of the junction differs, possibly owing to a read error. The chain has TRBV5-4 and TRBJ1-4, with 10 bases matching TRBD1. Per germline, CDR1 SGHNT and CDR2 YYREEE (reference sequence). CDR3 length: 18 amino acids. The CDR3 DNA sequence: TGCGCCAGCAGCCCCCGGGACAGGGGTAACCAAGATAATGAAAAACTGTTTTTT. Its protein is CASSPRDRGNQDNEKLFF.

The V call is TRBV7-6, the J call TRBJ2-5; the match to TRBD2 covers 7 bases. Germline assignment: CDR1 SGHVS and CDR2 FNYEAQ. V lost 1 base and J lost 1; bases outside the gene matches: 3. The CDR3 is 15 residues long. The CDR3 sequence: CASSLVWGGQETQYF. CDR3 sequence (DNA): TGTGCCAGCAGCTTAGTTTGGGGGGGCCAAGAGACCCAGTACTTC.

The CDR3 sequence is CASSAGLLETQYF. The CDR3 DNA is TGTGCCAGCAGCGCTGGACTTCTAGAGACCCAGTACTTC. The rearrangement uses TRBV5-5 and TRBJ2-5; D is perhaps TRBD2 (5 bases). Germline CDR1 and CDR2: SGHKS and YYEKEE (reference sequence). The CDR3 totals 13 residues. V was clipped by 4 bases and J by 4 bases, with 11 bases between them.

The V gene is TRBV7-7, the J gene TRBJ2-3; the D is unclear. The V end lost 3 bases, the J end lost 3 bases, and 10 bases lay between the germline ends. Per germline, CDR1 SSHAT and CDR2 FNYEAQ (reference sequence). This CDR3 region has 14 residues. In nucleotides, the CDR3 is TGTGCCAGCAGCTTTTTTACAAGAACAGATACGCAGTATTTT. This translates into CASSFFTRTDTQYF. The full variable domain, completed using reference TRBV7-7 and TRBJ2-3, is GAGVSQSPRYKVTKRGQDVTLRCDPISSHATLYWYQQALGQGPEFLTYFNYEAQPDKSGLPSDRFSAERPEGSISTLTIQRTEQRDSAMYRCASSFFTRTDTQYFGPGTRLTVL.

The chain has TRBV11-2 and TRBJ1-1; 7 bases map to TRBD1. The trim removed 5 bases at V and 4 bases at J, leaving 4 bases unmatched. The CDR3 runs 13 residues. Germline V lookup: CDR1 SGHAT, CDR2 FQNNGV. The CDR3, as DNA: TGTGCCAGCAGCCCGGACAGGTCCACTGAAGCTTTCTTT. Protein: CASSPDRSTEAFF.

The chain has TRBV4-2 and TRBJ2-1; 8 bases match TRBD1. CDR3 length: 16 amino acids. V lost 1 base to trimming and J lost 3 bases; unmatched junction nucleotides: 5. The germline V gene has CDR1 LGHNA and CDR2 YNFKEQ. The DNA of the CDR3 is TGTGCCAGCAGCCAAGGGCGACAGGGGAACTACAATGAGCAGTTCTTC. Protein: CASSQGRQGNYNEQFF.

The chain has TRBV11-2 and TRBJ2-1; 8 bases agree with TRBD2. CDR1 is SGHAT, CDR2 FQNNGV, per germline. The CDR3 has 17 residues. After removal of 2 bases from V and 4 bases from J, the junction contained 10 bases not matched to a gene. CDR3 in amino acids: CASSLNLREGLYNEQFF. CDR3 DNA sequence: TGTGCCAGCAGCTTAAACCTCCGGGAGGGCCTGTACAATGAGCAGTTCTTC.

This chain joins TRBV11-3 and TRBJ1-1; D may be TRBD1 (5 bases). This CDR3 contains 14 residues. V was trimmed by 5 bases and J by 4 bases, leaving 14 bases between them. The germline gives CDR1 SGHNT, CDR2 YENEEA. In DNA form, the CDR3 reads TGTGCCAGCAGCCCGCCGGCGGGGGTCACTGAAGCTTTCTTT. This translates into CASSPPAGVTEAFF.

About this clone: This may stem from a read error, because a much larger clone lies one nucleotide away. This rearrangement joins TRBV7-3 to TRBJ2-2; D unclear. In germline, CDR1 is SGHTA, CDR2 FQGTGA. V gave up 5 bases and J gave up 3 bases, with 4 bases separating them. CDR3 length: 12 residues. CDR3: CASSPYTGELFF. In nucleotides, the CDR3 is TGTGCCAGCAGCCCGTACACCGGGGAGCTGTTTTTT.

The chain joins TRBV10-1 to TRBJ1-5; 9 bases are a match to TRBD1. The ends lost 4 bases at V and 5 bases at J; junction bases unmatched: 6. Germline V gene data show CDR1 as WNHNN and CDR2 as SYGVQD (reference sequence). The CDR3 is 15 residues long. Here the CDR3 reads CASSGPGQGYQPQHF. The CDR3, as DNA: TGCGCCAGCAGTGGCCCGGGACAGGGCTATCAGCCCCAGCATTTT.

The chain carries TRBV12-5 and TRBJ1-5; no clear D. Germline V gene lookup returns CDR1 LGHNT and CDR2 FRNRAP. V was trimmed by 1 base and J by 3 bases, leaving 4 bases between them. The CDR3 spans 13 residues. DNA for the CDR3: TGTGCTAGTGGTTTGGCTCCCAATCAGCCCCAGCATTTT. Protein: CASGLAPNQPQHF.

This sequence joins TRBV5-6 and TRBJ1-1, with unresolved D. In germline, CDR1 is SGHDT, CDR2 YYEEEE. Trimming took off 0 bases at V and 3 bases at J, with 15 bases between the two ends. The CDR3 length is 16 residues. DNA for the CDR3: TGTGCCAGCAGCTTGGTATTGGGCCGTTTGGACACTGAAGCTTTCTTT. It specifies CASSLVLGRLDTEAFF. Drawing the rest from reference TRBV5-6 and TRBJ1-1, the complete variable domain is DAGVTQSPTHLIKTRGQQVTLRCSPKSGHDTVSWYQQALGQGPQFIFQYYEEEERQRGNFPDRFSGHQFPNYSSELNVNALLLGDSALYLCASSLVLGRLDTEAFFGQGTRLTVV.

With respect to this clone: Germline and junction disagree at one end, which may indicate a read error. This chain uses TRBV15 with TRBJ2-3, with a tentative D call TRBD1 (5 bases). The length of the CDR3 is 15 residues. Per the germline V gene, CDR1 is LNHNV and CDR2 is YYDKDF (reference sequence). The CDR3 nucleotides are TGTGCCACCAGCAGAGAGACACAGACCACAGGTACGCAGTATTTT. It is translated as CATSRETQTTGTQYF.

A few counts support this clone. This chain links TRBV7-9 with TRBJ2-5; 13 bases match TRBD2. The CDR3 spans 16 residues. J gave up 2 bases and V 4 bases, and 4 bases lay outside the gene matches. The germline V gene encodes CDR1 SEHNR and CDR2 FQNEAQ (reference sequence). The CDR3: CASSSGLAGVQETQYF. DNA of the CDR3: TGTGCCAGCAGCTCCGGACTAGCGGGGGTACAAGAGACCCAGTACTTC.

This clone appeared a few times. The chain is built from TRBV6-1 and TRBJ2-1, with unresolved D. The V end was cut by 2 bases, the J end by 9 bases, with 8 bases between. Germline lookup yields CDR1 MNHNS and CDR2 SASEGT. This CDR3 has 12 amino acids. The CDR3 nucleotides are TGTGCCAGCAGTGAAATATGGAGTGAGCAGTTCTTC. Amino acids: CASSEIWSEQFF.

The DNA for the CDR3 is TGCGCCAGCAGCCACCACAGGGGGGACTATGGCTACACCTTC. As protein: CASSHHRGDYGYTF. The rearrangement joins TRBV4-3 to TRBJ1-2; TRBD1 agrees at 8 bases. The germline gives CDR1 LGHNA, CDR2 YSLEER. Trimming took 3 bases from V and 3 from J; bases not matched to a gene: 3. The CDR3 covers 14 residues.